One sample yielded the 2 T cell receptor beta chains listed below, sequenced in a study of T-cell memory formation after mild COVID-19. TCRdb processed the 5' RACE reads anew with MiXCR; each CDR3 protein has one entry. This table has about 110,000 distinct CDR3 sequences, approximately 17% appearing once. The specimen was PBMCs or a T cell subset sorted from them (not recorded which). The source is an adult woman who had mild COVID-19 (a few samples of this study predate the infection). Cell type and time point are not known.

Only a few counts were recorded for this clonotype. The V and J genes are TRBV6-5 and TRBJ2-3; D might be TRBD1 (5 bases). CDR1 is MNHEY and CDR2 is SVGAGI in the germline V gene. The V gene lost 7 bases and the J gene lost 2 bases, with 10 bases spanning the gap. There are 13 residues in the CDR3. The CDR3 DNA is TGTGCCAGCACAGCAGGGTCCACAGATACGCAGTATTTT. It codes for CASTAGSTDTQYF.

This clonotype was detected only a few times. DNA of the CDR3: TGTGCCAGCAGGGGAGGGGCAACCTACGAGCAGTACTTC. Residues: CASRGGATYEQYF. The chain uses TRBV12-3 or TRBV12-4 and TRBJ2-7; 7 bases line up with TRBD2. The junction had 4 bases not matched to a gene; V was cut back by 6 bases and J by 2 bases. CDR3 size: 13 residues.